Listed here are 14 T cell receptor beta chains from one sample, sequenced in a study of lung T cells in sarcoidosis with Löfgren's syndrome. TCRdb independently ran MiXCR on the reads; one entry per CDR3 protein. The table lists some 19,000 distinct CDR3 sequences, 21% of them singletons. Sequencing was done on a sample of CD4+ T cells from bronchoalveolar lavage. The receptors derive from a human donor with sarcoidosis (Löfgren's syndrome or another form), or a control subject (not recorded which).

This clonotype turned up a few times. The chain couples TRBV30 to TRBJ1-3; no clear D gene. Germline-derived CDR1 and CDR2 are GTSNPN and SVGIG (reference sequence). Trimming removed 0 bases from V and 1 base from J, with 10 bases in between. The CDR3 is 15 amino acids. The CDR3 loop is CAWSVTRASGNTIYF. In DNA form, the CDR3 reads TGTGCCTGGAGTGTTACAAGGGCATCTGGAAACACCATATATTTT.

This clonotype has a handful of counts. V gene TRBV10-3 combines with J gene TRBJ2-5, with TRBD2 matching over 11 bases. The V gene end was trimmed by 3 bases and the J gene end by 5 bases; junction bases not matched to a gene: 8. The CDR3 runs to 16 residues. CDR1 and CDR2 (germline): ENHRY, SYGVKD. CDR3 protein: CAISDLSGRAPETQYF. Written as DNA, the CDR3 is TGTGCCATCAGTGATCTTAGCGGGAGGGCCCCCGAGACCCAGTACTTC.

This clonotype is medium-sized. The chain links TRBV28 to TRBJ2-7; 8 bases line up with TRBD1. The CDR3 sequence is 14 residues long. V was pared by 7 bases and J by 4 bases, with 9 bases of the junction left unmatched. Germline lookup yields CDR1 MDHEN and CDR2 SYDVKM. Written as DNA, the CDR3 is TGTGCCAGCACTGAGGGGACAGGCGTATACGAGCAGTACTTC. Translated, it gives CASTEGTGVYEQYF. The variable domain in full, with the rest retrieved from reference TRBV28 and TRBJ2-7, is DVKVTQSSRYLVKRTGEKVFLECVQDMDHENMFWYRQDPGLGLRLIYFSYDVKMKEKGDIPEGYSVSREKKERFSLILESASTNQTSMYLCASTEGTGVYEQYFGPGTRLTVT.

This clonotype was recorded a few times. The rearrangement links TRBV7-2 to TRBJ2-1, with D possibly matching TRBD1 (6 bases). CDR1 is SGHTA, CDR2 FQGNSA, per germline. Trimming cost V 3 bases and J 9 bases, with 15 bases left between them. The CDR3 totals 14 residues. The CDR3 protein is CASSFFASDSEQFF. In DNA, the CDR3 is TGTGCCAGCAGCTTTTTCGCCTCGGACAGTGAGCAGTTCTTC.

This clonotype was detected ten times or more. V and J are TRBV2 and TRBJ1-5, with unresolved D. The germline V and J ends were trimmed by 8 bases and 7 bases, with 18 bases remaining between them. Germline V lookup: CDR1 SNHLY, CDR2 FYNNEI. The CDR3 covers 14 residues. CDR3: CASRSRMGGQPQHF. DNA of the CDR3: TGTGCCAGCCGCTCGAGGATGGGAGGACAGCCCCAGCATTTT.

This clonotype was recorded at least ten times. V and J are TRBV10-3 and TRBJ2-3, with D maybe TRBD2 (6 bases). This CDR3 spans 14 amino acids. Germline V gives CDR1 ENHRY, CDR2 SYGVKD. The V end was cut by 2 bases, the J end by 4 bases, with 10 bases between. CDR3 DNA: TGTGCCATCAGTGAGGCCAGGGAGGCAGATACGCAGTATTTT. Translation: CAISEAREADTQYF.

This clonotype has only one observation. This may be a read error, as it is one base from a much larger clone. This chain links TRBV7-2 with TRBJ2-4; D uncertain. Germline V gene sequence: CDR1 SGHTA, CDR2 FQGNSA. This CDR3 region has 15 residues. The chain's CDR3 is CASSSPGSLKSIQYF. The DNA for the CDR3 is TGTGCCAGCAGTTCGCCGGGCTCACTCAAAAGCATTCAGTACTTC. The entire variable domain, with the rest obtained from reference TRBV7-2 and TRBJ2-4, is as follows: GAGVSQSPSNKVTEKGKDVELRCDPISGHTALYWYRQSLGQGLEFLIYFQGNSAPDKSGLPSDRFSAERTGGSVSTLTIQRTQQEDSAVYLCASSSPGSLKSIQYFGAGTRLSVL.

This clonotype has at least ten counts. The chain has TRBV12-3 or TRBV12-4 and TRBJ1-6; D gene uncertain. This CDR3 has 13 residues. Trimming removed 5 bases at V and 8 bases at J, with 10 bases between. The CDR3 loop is CASSLAPDSPLHF. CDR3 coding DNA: TGTGCCAGCAGTCTCGCGCCTGATTCACCCCTCCACTTT.

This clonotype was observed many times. The DNA for the CDR3 is TGTGCCAGCAGTTTATGGGACAGGGGCTACGAGCAGTACTTC. This encodes CASSLWDRGYEQYF. The chain joins TRBV28 to TRBJ2-7, with TRBD1 matching over 9 bases. Trimming took 0 bases from V and 3 from J; bases not matched to a gene: 0. CDR3 length: 14 amino acids. Germline V gene sequence: CDR1 MDHEN, CDR2 SYDVKM. Full variable domain (rest looked up from reference TRBV28 and TRBJ2-7): DVKVTQSSRYLVKRTGEKVFLECVQDMDHENMFWYRQDPGLGLRLIYFSYDVKMKEKGDIPEGYSVSREKKERFSLILESASTNQTSMYLCASSLWDRGYEQYFGPGTRLTVT.

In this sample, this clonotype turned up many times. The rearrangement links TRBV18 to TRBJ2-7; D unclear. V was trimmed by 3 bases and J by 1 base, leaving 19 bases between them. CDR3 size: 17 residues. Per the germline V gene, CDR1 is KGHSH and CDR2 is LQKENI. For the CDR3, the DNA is TGTGCCAGCTCACCCCTATCCTTCGGTACGAATTCCTACGAGCAGTACTTC. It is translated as CASSPLSFGTNSYEQYF.

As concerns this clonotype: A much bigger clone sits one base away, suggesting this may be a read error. The CDR3 DNA follows: TGTGCCAGCGTGGGGCGGAGCCGCACAGATACGCAGTATTTT. Translation gives CASVGRSRTDTQYF. The chain is built from TRBV2 and TRBJ2-3; TRBD1 might be the D (5 bases). Trimming removed 8 bases at V and 1 base at J, with 13 bases between. CDR1 is SNHLY and CDR2 is FYNNEI in the germline V gene. The CDR3 is 14 residues long.

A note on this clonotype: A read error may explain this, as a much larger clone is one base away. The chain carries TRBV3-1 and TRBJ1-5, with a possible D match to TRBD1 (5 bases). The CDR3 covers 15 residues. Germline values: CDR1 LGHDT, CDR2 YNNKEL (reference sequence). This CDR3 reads CASGQGTLGNQPQHF. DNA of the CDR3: TGTGCCAGCGGCCAAGGGACGCTCGGCAATCAGCCCCAGCATTTT.

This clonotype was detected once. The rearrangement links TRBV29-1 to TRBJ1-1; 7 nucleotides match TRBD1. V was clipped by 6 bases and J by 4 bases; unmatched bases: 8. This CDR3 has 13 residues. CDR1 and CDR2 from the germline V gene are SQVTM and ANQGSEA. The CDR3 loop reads CSVAGTEGTEAFF. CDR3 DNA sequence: TGCAGCGTCGCCGGGACAGAGGGCACTGAAGCTTTCTTT.

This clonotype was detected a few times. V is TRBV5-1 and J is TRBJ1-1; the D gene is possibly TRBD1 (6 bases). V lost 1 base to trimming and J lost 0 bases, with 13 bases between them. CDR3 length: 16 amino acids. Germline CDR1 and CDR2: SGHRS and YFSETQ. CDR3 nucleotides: TGCGCCAGCAGCTTGAGCAGGGGCAACATGAACACTGAAGCTTTCTTT. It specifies CASSLSRGNMNTEAFF.